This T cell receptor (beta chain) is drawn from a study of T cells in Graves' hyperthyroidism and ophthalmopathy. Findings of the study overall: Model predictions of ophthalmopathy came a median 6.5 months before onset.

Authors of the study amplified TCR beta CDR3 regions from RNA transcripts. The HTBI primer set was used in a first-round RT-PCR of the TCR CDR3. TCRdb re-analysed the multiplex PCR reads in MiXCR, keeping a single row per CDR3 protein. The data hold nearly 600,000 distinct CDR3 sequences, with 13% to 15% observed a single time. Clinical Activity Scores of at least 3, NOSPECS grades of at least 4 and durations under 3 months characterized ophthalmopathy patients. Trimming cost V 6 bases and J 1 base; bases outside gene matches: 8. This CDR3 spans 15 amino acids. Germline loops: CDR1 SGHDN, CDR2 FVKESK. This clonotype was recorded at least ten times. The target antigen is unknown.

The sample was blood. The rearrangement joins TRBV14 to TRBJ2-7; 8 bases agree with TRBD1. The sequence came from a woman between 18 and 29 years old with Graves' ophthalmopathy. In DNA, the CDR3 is TGTGCCAGCAGACAGACAGGGGCGGCATCCTACGAGCAGTACTTC. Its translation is CASRQTGAASYEQYF.